This T cell receptor beta chain originates from a study of T-cell memory formation after mild COVID-19. Broader study findings: Clones contracting across day 15 to 85 had a balanced CD4/CD8 profile; later expanding clones leaned CD4+.

The CDR3 spans 14 residues. Germline lookup yields CDR1 SGHTA and CDR2 FQGNSA. The junction had 6 bases not matched to a gene; V was cut back by 3 bases and J by 6 bases. Libraries for TCRalpha and TCRbeta carried sample barcodes and unique molecular identifiers via 5'RACE. Each CDR3 protein is one row after TCRdb ran MiXCR on the 5' RACE reads. The repertoire holds around 83,000 distinct CDR3 sequences, with roughly 25% as singletons. This clonotype showed up just a few times. Its antigen is unknown. This clonotype was obtained from a man younger than 30 who had mild COVID-19 (a few samples of this study predate the infection). Cell type and time point are not known. V is TRBV7-2 and J is TRBJ2-7; 9 bases line up with TRBD1. Sequenced input: PBMCs or a T cell subset sorted from them (not recorded which). CDR3 bases: TGTGCCAGCAGCTTTTCCGGGACAGGGACCGAGCAGTACTTC. It yields the protein CASSFSGTGTEQYF.